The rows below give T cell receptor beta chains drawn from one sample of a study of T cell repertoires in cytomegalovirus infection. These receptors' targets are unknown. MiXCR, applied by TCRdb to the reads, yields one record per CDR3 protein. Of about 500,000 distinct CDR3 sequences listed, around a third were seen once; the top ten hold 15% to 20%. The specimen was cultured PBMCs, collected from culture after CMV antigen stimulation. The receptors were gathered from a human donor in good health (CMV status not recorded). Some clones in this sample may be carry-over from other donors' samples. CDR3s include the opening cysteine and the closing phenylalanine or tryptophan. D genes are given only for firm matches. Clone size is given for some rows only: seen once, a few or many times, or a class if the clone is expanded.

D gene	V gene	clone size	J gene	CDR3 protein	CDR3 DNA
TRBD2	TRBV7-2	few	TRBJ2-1	CASSLTAGGLYNEQFF	TGTGCCAGCAGCTTAACAGCGGGAGGGTTGTACAATGAGCAGTTCTTC
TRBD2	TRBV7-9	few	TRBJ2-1	CASSFLAGEGYNEQFF	TGTGCCAGCAGCTTTCTAGCGGGAGAGGGCTACAATGAGCAGTTCTTC
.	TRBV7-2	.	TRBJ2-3	CASSSPGVSTQYF	TGTGCCAGCAGCTCCCCCGGCGTCAGTACGCAGTATTTT
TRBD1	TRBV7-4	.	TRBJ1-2	CASSVDREGYTF	TGTGCCAGCAGCGTGGACAGGGAAGGCTACACCTTC
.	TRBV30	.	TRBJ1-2	CAWSFGGDRYGYTF	TGTGCCTGGAGTTTCGGCGGGGACCGGTATGGCTACACCTTC
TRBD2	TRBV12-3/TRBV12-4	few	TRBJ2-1	CASSLGTSNEQFF	TGTGCCAGCAGTTTGGGGACTAGCAATGAGCAGTTCTTC
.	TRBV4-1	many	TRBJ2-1	CASSQFGRSLTLYNEQFF	TGCGCCAGCAGCCAATTCGGTCGAAGCCTAACCCTATACAATGAGCAGTTCTTC
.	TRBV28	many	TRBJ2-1	CASSFQSPPMGGYNEQFF	TGTGCCAGCAGTTTTCAATCCCCCCCCATGGGGGGCTACAATGAGCAGTTCTTC
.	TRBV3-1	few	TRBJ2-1	CASSQGASRIFDYEQFF	TGTGCCAGCAGCCAAGGGGCTTCTAGGATTTTCGACTATGAGCAGTTCTTC
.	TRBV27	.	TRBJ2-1	CASFHLAQSSYNEQFF	TGTGCCTCCTTCCACTTAGCGCAAAGCTCCTACAATGAGCAGTTCTTC
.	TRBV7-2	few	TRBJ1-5	CASSLERGNNQPQHF	TGTGCCAGCAGCTTAGAAAGGGGGAACAATCAGCCCCAGCATTTT
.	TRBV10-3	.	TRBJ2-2	CAISERQGRDTGELFF	TGTGCCATCAGTGAGCGGCAGGGAAGGGACACCGGGGAGCTGTTTTTT
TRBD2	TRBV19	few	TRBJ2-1	CASSIRASGRRNEQFF	TGTGCCAGTAGTATAAGGGCTAGCGGGAGGAGGAATGAGCAGTTCTTC
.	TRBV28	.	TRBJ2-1	CASSPPGAFYNEQFF	TGTGCCAGCAGTCCGCCGGGAGCATTCTACAATGAGCAGTTCTTC
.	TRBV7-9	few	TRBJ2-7	CASSLVTGGAYEQYF	TGTGCCAGCAGCTTAGTTACAGGGGGGGCCTACGAGCAGTACTTC
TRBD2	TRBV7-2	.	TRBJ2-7	CASSLDAGGLAYEQYF	TGTGCCAGCAGCTTAGACGCGGGAGGGCTCGCCTACGAGCAGTACTTC
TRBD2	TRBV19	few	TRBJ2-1	CASSSTGTSGRADEQFF	TGTGCCAGTAGTTCGACCGGGACTAGCGGGAGGGCTGATGAGCAGTTCTTC
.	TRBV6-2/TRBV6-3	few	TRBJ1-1	CASSYFGVPPTEAFF	TGTGCCAGCAGTTACTTTGGGGTTCCCCCCACTGAAGCTTTCTTT
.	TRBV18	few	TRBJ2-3	CASSPRGAPTQYF	TGTGCCAGCTCACCACGGGGCGCGCCTACGCAGTATTTT
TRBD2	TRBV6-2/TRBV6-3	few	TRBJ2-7	CASSFSSGTSFYEQYF	TGTGCCAGCAGTTTCTCCTCCGGGACTAGTTTTTACGAGCAGTACTTC
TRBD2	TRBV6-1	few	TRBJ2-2	CASTFLAGDTGELFF	TGTGCCAGCACTTTTCTAGCGGGGGACACCGGGGAGCTGTTTTTT
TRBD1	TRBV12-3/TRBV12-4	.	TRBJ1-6	CATSLSASPGQGNPPLHF	TGTGCCACCAGTTTAAGCGCTAGTCCCGGACAGGGGAATCCACCCCTCCACTTT
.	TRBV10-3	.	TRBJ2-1	CAISELQRGNEQFF	TGTGCCATCAGTGAACTTCAAAGGGGCAATGAGCAGTTCTTC
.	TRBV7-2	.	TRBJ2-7	CASSIQGTQQYF	TGTGCCAGCAGCATACAGGGGACTCAGCAGTACTTC
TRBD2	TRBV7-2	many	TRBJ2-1	CASSWEGLLAGEEDNEQFF	TGTGCCAGCAGCTGGGAGGGGCTGCTAGCGGGAGAGGAGGACAATGAGCAGTTCTTC
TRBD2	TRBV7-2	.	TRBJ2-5	CASSLATAGGDQETQYF	TGTGCCAGCAGCTTAGCGACAGCGGGAGGGGACCAAGAGACCCAGTACTTC
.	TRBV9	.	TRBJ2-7	CASSSVGTSYEQYF	TGTGCCAGCAGCTCCGTGGGGACCAGCTACGAGCAGTACTTC
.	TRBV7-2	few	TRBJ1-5	CASSGGGLNQPQHF	TGTGCCAGCAGCGGGGGGGGGCTCAATCAGCCCCAGCATTTT
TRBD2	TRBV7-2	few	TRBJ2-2	CASSLSMGGRFTGELFF	TGTGCCAGCAGCTTAAGCATGGGCGGGAGATTCACCGGGGAGCTGTTTTTT
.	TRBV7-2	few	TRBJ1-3	CASSRQLVSGNTIYF	TGTGCCAGCAGCCGACAGTTGGTCTCTGGAAACACCATATATTTT
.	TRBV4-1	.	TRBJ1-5	CASSEGVDQPQHF	TGCGCCAGCAGCGAAGGGGTCGATCAGCCCCAGCATTTT
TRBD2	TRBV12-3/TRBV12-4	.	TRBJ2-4	CASSLGLARGWTKNIQYF	TGTGCCAGCAGTTTAGGACTAGCGAGGGGATGGACCAAAAACATTCAGTACTTC
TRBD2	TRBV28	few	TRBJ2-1	CASRSGSNSYNEQFF	TGTGCCAGCAGAAGCGGGAGTAATTCCTACAATGAGCAGTTCTTC
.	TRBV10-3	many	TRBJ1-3	CAIRESSGNTIYF	TGTGCCATCAGGGAGAGCTCTGGAAACACCATATATTTT
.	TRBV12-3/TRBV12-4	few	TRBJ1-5	CASGEVSNQPQHF	TGTGCCAGCGGAGAGGTTAGCAATCAGCCCCAGCATTTT
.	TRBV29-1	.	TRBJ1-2	CSVEDPYSEGYTF	TGCAGCGTTGAAGATCCCTACAGCGAGGGCTACACCTTC
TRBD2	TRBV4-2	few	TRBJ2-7	CASSQDASGNSYEQYF	TGTGCCAGCAGCCAAGATGCTAGCGGGAACTCCTACGAGCAGTACTTC
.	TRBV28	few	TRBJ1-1	CASSPIGPPNTEAFF	TGTGCCAGCAGCCCTATAGGGCCACCAAACACTGAAGCTTTCTTT
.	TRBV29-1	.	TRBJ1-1	CSAIGGGTEAFF	TGCAGCGCCATTGGGGGCGGGACTGAAGCTTTCTTT
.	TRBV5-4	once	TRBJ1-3	CAGSLRGGGNTIYF	TGTGCCGGCAGCTTGAGAGGAGGAGGAAACACCATATATTTT
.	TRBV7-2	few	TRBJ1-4	CASSQRENEKLFF	TGTGCCAGCAGCCAACGGGAAAATGAAAAACTGTTTTTT
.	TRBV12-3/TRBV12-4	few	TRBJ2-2	CASSLIGPTGRPGELFF	TGTGCCAGCAGTTTAATAGGGCCGACAGGTCGCCCCGGGGAGCTGTTTTTT
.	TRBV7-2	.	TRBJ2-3	CASSLEAGPRTDTQYF	TGTGCCAGCAGCTTAGAGGCCGGGCCGCGGACAGATACGCAGTATTTT
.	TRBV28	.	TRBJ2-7	CASSPVGVEQYF	TGTGCCAGCAGTCCCGTTGGGGTCGAGCAGTACTTC
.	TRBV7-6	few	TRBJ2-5	CASSTTTIGETQYF	TGTGCCAGCAGCACCACGACGATAGGGGAGACCCAGTACTTC
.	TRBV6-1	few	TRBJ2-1	CATPLGGIRFF	TGTGCCACTCCGCTTGGTGGGATCAGGTTCTTC
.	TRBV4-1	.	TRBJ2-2	CASRKQGGELFF	TGCGCCAGCAGGAAGCAGGGCGGGGAGCTGTTTTTT
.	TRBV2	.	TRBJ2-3	CASSVNSAADTQYF	TGTGCCAGCAGTGTTAATAGCGCAGCAGATACGCAGTATTTT
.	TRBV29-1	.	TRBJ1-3	CSVTALSGNTIYF	TGCAGCGTAACTGCGCTATCTGGAAACACCATATATTTT
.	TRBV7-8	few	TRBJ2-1	CASSIGPWPNEQFF	TGTGCCAGCAGCATTGGGCCCTGGCCCAATGAGCAGTTCTTC
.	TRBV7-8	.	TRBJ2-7	CASSLSGDTYEQYF	TGTGCCAGCAGCTTAAGCGGAGACACCTACGAGCAGTACTTC
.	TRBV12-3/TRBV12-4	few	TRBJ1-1	CASKQEVIWEEAFF	TGTGCCAGCAAACAGGAGGTGATCTGGGAGGAAGCTTTCTTT
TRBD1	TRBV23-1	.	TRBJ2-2	CASSQDRGQGPPRGTGELFF	TGCGCCAGCAGTCAGGACCGCGGACAGGGGCCCCCACGAGGCACCGGGGAGCTGTTTTTT
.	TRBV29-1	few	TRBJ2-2	CSVRSIQGSNTGELFF	TGCAGCGTTAGGTCTATACAGGGTTCGAACACCGGGGAGCTGTTTTTT
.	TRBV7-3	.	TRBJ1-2	CASSPDTGTVYGYTF	TGTGCCAGCAGCCCAGACACCGGGACTGTTTATGGCTACACCTTC